The clone carrying this T cell receptor beta chain was detected only a few times. Its antigen is not identified. Carrying unique molecular identifiers, the cDNA also gained a universal primer site through template switching. Via MiXCR, TCRdb re-called the 5' RACE reads, giving one row per CDR3 protein. The sample has approximately 700,000 distinct CDR3 sequences, approximately 6% seen once. The data originate from a study of identical twins. CDR3 size: 19 residues. Per the germline V gene, CDR1 is SGHAT and CDR2 is FQNNGV. The junction had 9 bases not matched to a gene; V was cut back by 2 bases and J by 4 bases. Notes on the study in general: Twins showed weaker excess sharing in their beta out-of-frame sequences.

Only healthy Caucasians were enrolled as donors. The sequence came from a man between 18 and 29 years old in good health. What was sequenced was naive T cells sorted from blood. The V gene is TRBV11-2, the J gene TRBJ2-3; 16 bases line up with TRBD2. As DNA, the CDR3 is TGTGCCAGCAGCTTACTCCCGGGACTAGCGGGAGGGCCGCCAGATACGCAGTATTTT. Translating gives CASSLLPGLAGGPPDTQYF. The entire variable domain, with the rest obtained from reference TRBV11-2 and TRBJ2-3, is as follows: EAGVAQSPRYKIIEKRQSVAFWCNPISGHATLYWYQQILGQGPKLLIQFQNNGVVDDSQLPKDRFSAERLKGVDSTLKIQPAKLEDSAVYLCASSLLPGLAGGPPDTQYFGPGTRLTVL.